A single sample is the source of the 11 T cell receptor beta chains below, sequenced in a study of shared clonotypes between healthy human individuals. Profiled with immunoSEQ multiplex PCR; TCRdb holds only in-frame clones, not every one. Among roughly 600,000 clones listed, 98% were seen once. Naive CD8 cells comprised CD45RO-negative, CCR7-positively selected cells, excluding terminally differentiated effector memory CD45RA+ cells. The sample comprised naive CD8+ T cells sorted from blood. All receptors come from a young man in good health.

The chain joins TRBV25-1 to TRBJ2-2; tentatively, D is TRBD2 (5 bases). The CDR3 consists of 12 residues. Per germline, CDR1 MGHDK and CDR2 SYGVNS. V lost 8 bases to trimming and J lost 6 bases, with 10 bases between them. CDR3 region: CASSRAAGELFF. The CDR3 region has the DNA TGTGCCAGCTCGAGGGCGGCCGGGGAGCTGTTTTTT.

The V and J genes are TRBV14 and TRBJ2-1; D is possibly TRBD2 (5 bases). CDR1 SGHDN and CDR2 FVKESK come from the germline V gene. CDR3 size: 21 residues. The germline V and J ends were trimmed by 0 bases and 0 bases, with 24 bases remaining between them. Here the CDR3 DNA reads TGTGCCAGCAGCCAAGATCCGGTGCTAGTGCGGGCCGGGGTCTCCTACAATGAGCAGTTCTTC. It translates to CASSQDPVLVRAGVSYNEQFF.

The V and J genes are TRBV5-5 and TRBJ1-4; TRBD1 is a possible D gene (6 bases). CDR1 and CDR2 (germline): SGHKS, YYEKEE (reference sequence). The length of the CDR3 is 15 residues. The V end lost 4 bases, the J end lost 8 bases, and 18 bases lay between the germline ends. CDR3 DNA: TGTGCCAGCAGCGTCGAGGGACATTTTTTGGAAAAACTGTTTTTT. Residues: CASSVEGHFLEKLFF. Filled out from reference TRBV5-5 and TRBJ1-4, the complete variable domain reads DAGVTQSPTHLIKTRGQQVTLRCSPISGHKSVSWYQQVLGQGPQFIFQYYEKEERGRGNFPDRFSARQFPNYSSELNVNALLLGDSALYLCASSVEGHFLEKLFFGSGTQLSVL.

V and J are TRBV6-1 and TRBJ2-7, with TRBD1 identical over 12 bases. Per the germline V gene, CDR1 is MNHNS and CDR2 is SASEGT. V was pared by 2 bases and J by 7 bases, with 9 bases of the junction left unmatched. This CDR3 has 16 residues. CDR3 residues: CASSEFRDRGPSEQYF. The CDR3 DNA reads as TGTGCCAGCAGTGAATTCAGGGACAGGGGGCCCTCAGAGCAGTACTTC.

The gene calls are TRBV5-6 and TRBJ2-7; D is ambiguous. V shed 2 bases and J shed 3 bases, with 12 bases lying between them. The CDR3 extends over 14 amino acids. Germline V lookup: CDR1 SGHDT, CDR2 YYEEEE. The CDR3 bases are TGTGCCAGCAGCTTTGGCGCTTCCATCTACGAGCAGTACTTC. As protein: CASSFGASIYEQYF.

About this clone: Distinct nucleotide sequences in the sample also encode this CDR3. The rearrangement uses TRBV6-5 and TRBJ2-7; D uncertain. The V gene lost 2 bases and the J gene lost 5 bases, with 4 bases spanning the gap. Germline V gene lookup returns CDR1 MNHEY and CDR2 SVGAGI. The CDR3 spans 11 residues. The CDR3 sequence is CASSYGDEQYF. DNA of the CDR3: TGTGCCAGCAGTTACGGTGACGAGCAGTACTTC.

The chain is built from TRBV2 and TRBJ1-5; TRBD1 aligns across 12 bases. CDR3 length equals 15 residues. The junction had 6 bases not matched to a gene; V was cut back by 5 bases and J by 7 bases. The germline gives CDR1 SNHLY, CDR2 FYNNEI. Here the CDR3 DNA reads TGTGCCAGCAGTACCGGGACAGGGGGCTACCAGCCCCAGCATTTT. Its protein is CASSTGTGGYQPQHF.

The CDR3: CASSSRGPHSPVYGYTF. The CDR3 DNA follows: TGTGCCAGCAGCTCTCGAGGGCCCCATTCCCCTGTGTATGGCTACACCTTC. J is TRBJ1-2 and V is TRBV11-2; D is uncertain. Germline lookup yields CDR1 SGHAT and CDR2 FQNNGV. This CDR3 comprises 17 residues. Trimming shortened V by 4 bases and J by 5 bases, and 23 bases separated the two germline ends.

The V call is TRBV11-2, the J call TRBJ2-1; D is undetermined. The CDR3 is 12 residues long. With 2 bases removed from V and 10 bases from J, the gap between germline ends came to 9 bases. Germline-derived CDR1 and CDR2 are SGHAT and FQNNGV. CDR3 nucleotides: TGTGCCAGCAGCTTACTGGCACAGGAGCAGTTCTTC. It is translated as CASSLLAQEQFF.

The rearrangement uses TRBV29-1 and TRBJ2-2, with 7 bases that match TRBD1. CDR1 and CDR2 (germline): SQVTM, ANQGSEA. This CDR3 is built from 13 residues. Losses at the gene ends were 7 bases for V and 1 base for J; bases not matched to a gene: 3. In DNA form, the CDR3 reads TGCAGCGGGTGGACAGGGAACACCGGGGAGCTGTTTTTT. This translates into CSGWTGNTGELFF.

The V and J genes are TRBV6-5 and TRBJ2-5; tentatively, D is TRBD2 (6 bases). The V gene's germline CDR1 is MNHEY and CDR2 SVGAGI. Trimming shortened V by 6 bases and J by 3 bases, and 17 bases separated the two germline ends. This CDR3 has 15 residues. The CDR3 protein is CASSHPWGRKETQYF. CDR3 nucleotides: TGTGCCAGCAGCCACCCTTGGGGGAGGAAAGAGACCCAGTACTTC.